A selection of T cell receptor beta chains follows, all from one sample in a study of OX40 agonist ivuxolimab in advanced cancers. This table comes from immunoSEQ multiplex PCR, and its TCRdb copy is limited to in-frame clones, with some not included. The table lists 40,000 to 65,000 clones, 80% to 85% of them singletons. The sample here was CD4+ or CD8+ T cells sorted from blood, taken in a trial of the OX40 agonist ivuxolimab. The receptors come from an adult with an advanced solid tumor such as melanoma, head and neck, liver or kidney cancer. CDR3s include the opening cysteine and the closing phenylalanine or tryptophan. Each record gives: clone size, J gene, V gene, D gene, CDR3 protein, CDR3 DNA. A D gene is named only where the DNA matches it firmly. Only some rows state a clone size, as once, few, many or a class for expanded clones.

. | TRBJ2-1 | TRBV4-1 | . | CASSQDWRSSYNEQFF | TGCGCCAGCAGCCAAGATTGGCGGAGCTCCTACAATGAGCAGTTCTTC
once | TRBJ2-5 | TRBV28 | . | CASSFEAVGETETQYF | TGTGCCAGCAGTTTCGAGGCAGTGGGGGAGACGGAGACCCAGTACTTC
. | TRBJ2-1 | TRBV11-2 | . | CASSLASNEQFF | TGTGCCAGCAGCTTGGCTTCCAATGAGCAGTTCTTC
. | TRBJ2-3 | TRBV5-1 | TRBD2 | CASSWGLAGGPDTQYF | TGCGCCAGCAGCTGGGGACTAGCGGGAGGGCCAGATACGCAGTATTTT
once | TRBJ2-2 | TRBV19 | . | CASSNEIEDFTGELFF | TGTGCCAGTAGTAACGAGATCGAGGACTTTACCGGGGAGCTGTTTTTT
. | TRBJ1-2 | TRBV28 | TRBD1 | CASSYSRGQVSVYTF | TGTGCCAGCAGTTATTCCCGGGGACAGGTGAGCGTCTACACCTTC
. | TRBJ2-5 | TRBV6-1 | . | CASSAAHLRETQYF | TGTGCCAGCAGTGCTGCTCACCTCCGGGAGACCCAGTACTTC
. | TRBJ2-7 | TRBV18 | . | CASSPGAGPSYEQYF | TGTGCCAGCTCACCAGGGGCGGGACCCTCCTACGAGCAGTACTTC
. | TRBJ1-4 | TRBV5-4 | . | CASSSSRDLRGKLFF | TGTGCCAGCAGCTCCTCGCGGGACCTCAGGGGAAAACTGTTTTTT
. | TRBJ2-1 | TRBV5-6 | TRBD2 | CASSPGLAGGISTWNEQFF | TGTGCCAGCAGCCCGGGACTAGCGGGAGGGATCTCAACGTGGAATGAGCAGTTCTTC
. | TRBJ2-1 | TRBV5-1 | . | CASSLLLARDEQFF | TGCGCCAGCAGCTTGCTGTTAGCGAGGGATGAGCAGTTCTTC
medium-sized | TRBJ1-1 | TRBV7-6 | . | CASSATGLNTEAFF | TGTGCCAGCAGCGCGACAGGATTGAACACTGAAGCTTTCTTT
. | TRBJ2-1 | TRBV5-1 | TRBD2 | CASSWRESDNEQFF | TGCGCCAGCAGCTGGCGGGAGTCCGACAATGAGCAGTTCTTC
. | TRBJ2-1 | TRBV7-8 | TRBD2 | CASGSTSVNEQFF | TGTGCCAGCGGGTCCACTAGCGTCAATGAGCAGTTCTTC
. | TRBJ2-7 | TRBV10-2 | TRBD2 | CASSDRGRASEQYF | TGCGCCAGCAGTGATCGGGGGAGGGCCAGCGAGCAGTACTTC
. | TRBJ1-1 | TRBV19 | TRBD1 | CASRQGIQGTEAFF | TGTGCCAGTAGACAGGGGATTCAGGGCACTGAAGCTTTCTTT
. | TRBJ2-7 | TRBV28 | . | CASSPRRLQTRVISTGELHEQYF | TGTGCCAGCAGCCCACGAAGACTCCAGACCAGGGTCATAAGTACAGGAGAATTACACGAGCAGTACTTC
. | TRBJ2-7 | TRBV6-4 | . | CASSVDRSYEQYF | TGTGCCAGCAGTGTAGACAGATCCTACGAGCAGTACTTC
. | TRBJ1-2 | TRBV19 | . | CASSGDGRDGYTF | TGTGCCAGTAGTGGGGACGGACGGGATGGCTACACCTTC
few | TRBJ2-6 | TRBV5-1 | . | CASSLAGLGSGANVLTF | TGCGCCAGCAGCTTGGCAGGGTTAGGCTCTGGGGCCAACGTCCTGACTTTC
. | TRBJ2-5 | TRBV9 | TRBD2 | CASSVGGSGKGKETQYF | TGTGCCAGCAGCGTAGGGGGGAGCGGGAAGGGAAAAGAGACCCAGTACTTC
. | TRBJ2-7 | TRBV11-2 | . | CASSFNTDYEQYF | TGTGCCAGCAGCTTTAACACAGACTACGAGCAGTACTTC
. | TRBJ2-3 | TRBV12-5 | . | CASGLGPGAPNTQYF | TGTGCTAGTGGTTTGGGCCCTGGAGCGCCGAATACGCAGTATTTT
. | TRBJ1-1 | TRBV18 | . | CASSPSDLGDTEAFF | TGTGCCAGCTCACCTTCCGACCTGGGAGACACTGAAGCTTTCTTT
. | TRBJ2-7 | TRBV7-6 | TRBD1 | CASSTYPGTAYEQYF | TGTGCCAGCAGCACCTACCCGGGGACAGCCTACGAGCAGTACTTC
. | TRBJ1-4 | TRBV11-3 | . | CASSPGQFSTTNEKLFF | TGTGCCAGCAGCCCTGGACAGTTCTCGACGACTAATGAAAAACTGTTTTTT
few | TRBJ1-2 | TRBV7-6 | . | CASSRQVPPNYDGYTF | TGTGCCAGCAGCAGACAGGTCCCCCCCAATTACGATGGCTACACCTTC
. | TRBJ2-3 | TRBV5-3 | . | CASSIPSRTDTQYF | TGTGCCAGCAGCATACCTAGCAGAACAGATACGCAGTATTTT
. | TRBJ1-5 | TRBV11-3 | TRBD1 | CASSRYNRGNSNQPQHF | TGTGCCAGCAGCCGATACAACAGGGGAAATAGCAATCAGCCCCAGCATTTT
. | TRBJ2-3 | TRBV6-6 | TRBD2 | CASRPPSGTTDTQYF | TGTGCCAGCAGACCCCCTAGCGGAACCACAGATACGCAGTATTTT
. | TRBJ2-7 | TRBV7-3 | TRBD2 | CASSPSGLAGAYEQYF | TGTGCCAGCAGCCCCTCGGGACTAGCGGGAGCCTACGAGCAGTACTTC
. | TRBJ1-5 | TRBV19 | TRBD1 | CASGPDRANQPQHF | TGTGCCAGTGGCCCGGACAGGGCCAATCAGCCCCAGCATTTT
. | TRBJ1-5 | TRBV19 | TRBD1 | CASSRQGAGGTRASQHF | TGTGCCAGTAGCCGACAGGGGGCAGGAGGCACCCGCGCTTCCCAGCATTTT
. | TRBJ2-3 | TRBV5-5 | . | CASSLRGRAGFDTQYF | TGTGCCAGCAGCTTGAGGGGGAGGGCCGGTTTTGATACGCAGTATTTT
. | TRBJ2-5 | TRBV7-9 | . | CASSPRTDTETQYF | TGTGCCAGCAGCCCCAGGACAGATACGGAGACCCAGTACTTC
. | TRBJ2-7 | TRBV19 | TRBD1 | CASSHRDRDYEQYF | TGTGCCAGTAGTCACCGGGACAGAGACTACGAGCAGTACTTC
. | TRBJ2-7 | TRBV5-4 | TRBD2 | CASSARTSGKGYEQYF | TGTGCCAGCAGCGCGCGGACTAGCGGGAAGGGGTACGAGCAGTACTTC
. | TRBJ2-7 | TRBV7-8 | TRBD2 | CASSPSGLAGAYEQYF | TGTGCCAGCAGCCCCTCGGGACTAGCGGGAGCCTACGAGCAGTACTTC
once | TRBJ1-2 | TRBV29-1 | TRBD1 | CSASPGQERNYGYTF | TGCAGCGCCAGCCCGGGACAGGAACGGAACTATGGCTACACCTTC
. | TRBJ2-1 | TRBV14 | . | CASSPPGTYNEQFF | TGTGCCAGCAGCCCCCCGGGGACCTACAATGAGCAGTTCTTC
once | TRBJ2-1 | TRBV5-1 | TRBD2 | CASSISGGLQFF | TGCGCCAGCAGCATCAGCGGGGGACTGCAGTTCTTC
. | TRBJ2-5 | TRBV14 | . | CASSQRIQETQYF | TGTGCCAGCAGCCAAAGAATTCAAGAGACCCAGTACTTC
. | TRBJ2-3 | TRBV18 | . | CASSPLTTLRVSPTDTQYF | TGTGCCAGCTCACCACTTACAACCCTCCGGGTATCCCCCACAGATACGCAGTATTTT
. | TRBJ2-7 | TRBV7-8 | TRBD1 | CASSNGQGSYEQYF | TGTGCCAGCAGCAACGGACAGGGGTCCTACGAGCAGTACTTC
. | TRBJ2-3 | TRBV6-6 | TRBD2 | CASSYILAGTDTQYF | TGTGCCAGCAGTTACATACTAGCGGGCACAGATACGCAGTATTTT
. | TRBJ2-7 | TRBV30 | . | CAWMSGGNEQYF | TGTGCCTGGATGTCGGGCGGGAACGAGCAGTACTTC
. | TRBJ2-3 | TRBV5-4 | . | CASSLAGLADTQYF | TGTGCCAGCAGCTTAGCGGGTTTGGCAGATACGCAGTATTTT
. | TRBJ2-7 | TRBV7-8 | TRBD2 | CASSLLPLTSGSLGEQYF | TGTGCCAGCAGCCTTTTACCTCTTACTAGCGGGAGTTTGGGCGAGCAGTACTTC
. | TRBJ1-1 | TRBV7-2 | . | CASSQKQNLNTEAFF | TGTGCCAGCAGCCAAAAACAAAATCTGAACACTGAAGCTTTCTTT
. | TRBJ2-7 | TRBV19 | . | CASSIQSSTYEQYF | TGTGCCAGTAGTATACAGAGCTCGACCTACGAGCAGTACTTC